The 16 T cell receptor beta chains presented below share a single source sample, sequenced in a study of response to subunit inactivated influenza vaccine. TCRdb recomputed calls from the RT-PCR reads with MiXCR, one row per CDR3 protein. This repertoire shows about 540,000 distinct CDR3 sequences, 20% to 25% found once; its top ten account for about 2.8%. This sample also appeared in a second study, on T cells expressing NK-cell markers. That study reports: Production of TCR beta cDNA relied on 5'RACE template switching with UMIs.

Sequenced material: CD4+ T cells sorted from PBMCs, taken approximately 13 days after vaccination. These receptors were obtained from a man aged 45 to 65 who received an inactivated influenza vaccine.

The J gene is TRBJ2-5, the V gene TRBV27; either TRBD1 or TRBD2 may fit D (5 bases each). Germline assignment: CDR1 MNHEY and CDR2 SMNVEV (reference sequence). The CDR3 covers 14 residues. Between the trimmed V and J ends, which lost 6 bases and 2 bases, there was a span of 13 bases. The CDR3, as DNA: TGTGCCAGCAGGATAAACTGGGGGCAAGAGACCCAGTACTTC. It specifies CASRINWGQETQYF.

CDR3 region: CASSFAKSYEQYF. The CDR3 bases are TGTGCCAGCAGTTTTGCTAAATCCTACGAGCAGTACTTC. This chain uses TRBV28 with TRBJ2-7; no reliable D call. The CDR3 runs to 13 residues. Trimming removed 3 bases at V and 1 base at J, with 7 bases between. CDR1 is MDHEN, CDR2 SYDVKM, per germline. Full variable domain (outside the CDR3, taken from reference TRBV28 and TRBJ2-7): DVKVTQSSRYLVKRTGEKVFLECVQDMDHENMFWYRQDPGLGLRLIYFSYDVKMKEKGDIPEGYSVSREKKERFSLILESASTNQTSMYLCASSFAKSYEQYFGPGTRLTVT.

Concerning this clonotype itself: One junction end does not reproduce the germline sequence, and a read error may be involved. The CDR3 DNA reads as TGTGCCAGCCTCCCGGGACGATCCTCCGAGCAGTACTTC. It specifies CASLPGRSSEQYF. V gene TRBV7-2 combines with J gene TRBJ2-7; D could derive from TRBD1 or TRBD2 (5 bases each). The CDR3 extends over 13 amino acids. Germline V lookup: CDR1 SGHTA, CDR2 FQGNSA.

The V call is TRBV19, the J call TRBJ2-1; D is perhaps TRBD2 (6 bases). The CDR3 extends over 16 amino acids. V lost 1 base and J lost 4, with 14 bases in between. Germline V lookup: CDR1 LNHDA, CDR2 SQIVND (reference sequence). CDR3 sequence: CASSIAGLAKYNEQFF. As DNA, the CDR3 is TGTGCCAGTAGTATAGCCGGGCTAGCGAAGTACAATGAGCAGTTCTTC.

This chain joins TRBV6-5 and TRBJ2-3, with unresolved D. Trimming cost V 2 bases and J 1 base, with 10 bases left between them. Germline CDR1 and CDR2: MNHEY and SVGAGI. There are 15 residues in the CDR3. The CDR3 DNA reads TGTGCCAGCAGTTACCGGGCAGGACGCACAGATACGCAGTATTTT. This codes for CASSYRAGRTDTQYF.

Written as DNA, the CDR3 is TGTGCCAGTAGTAGGTCTAGCGGGGCGAACACCGGGGAGCTGTTTTTT. Its translation is CASSRSSGANTGELFF. The chain recombines TRBV19 with TRBJ2-2; 9 nucleotides agree with TRBD2. Germline V gives CDR1 LNHDA, CDR2 SQIVND (reference sequence). This CDR3 is 16 amino acids long. Trimming removed 4 bases from V and 0 bases from J; junction bases left unmatched: 3.

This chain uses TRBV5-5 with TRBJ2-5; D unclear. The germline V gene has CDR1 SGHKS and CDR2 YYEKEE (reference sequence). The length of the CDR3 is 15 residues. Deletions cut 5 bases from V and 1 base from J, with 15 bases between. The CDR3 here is CASRLPLGSQETQYF. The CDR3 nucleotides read TGTGCCAGCAGGCTACCCCTAGGGTCCCAAGAGACCCAGTACTTC. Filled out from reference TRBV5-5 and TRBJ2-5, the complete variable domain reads DAGVTQSPTHLIKTRGQQVTLRCSPISGHKSVSWYQQVLGQGPQFIFQYYEKEERGRGNFPDRFSARQFPNYSSELNVNALLLGDSALYLCASRLPLGSQETQYFGPGTRLLVL.

The DNA of the CDR3 is TGCAGTGCTCATCTACCCGGGAGAAACGAGCAGTACTTC. Translation gives CSAHLPGRNEQYF. This chain connects TRBV20-1 to TRBJ2-7, with D possibly being TRBD2 (6 bases). The CDR3 contains 13 residues. Between the trimmed V and J ends, which lost 5 bases and 5 bases, there was a span of 16 bases. Looked up from germline, CDR1 is DFQATT and CDR2 is SNEGSKA (reference sequence).

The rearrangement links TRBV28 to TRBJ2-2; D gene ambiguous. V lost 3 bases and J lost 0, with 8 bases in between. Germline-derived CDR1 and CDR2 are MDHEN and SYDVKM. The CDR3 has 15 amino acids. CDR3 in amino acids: CASSLWIANTGELFF. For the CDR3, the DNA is TGTGCCAGCAGTTTGTGGATCGCGAACACCGGGGAGCTGTTTTTT.

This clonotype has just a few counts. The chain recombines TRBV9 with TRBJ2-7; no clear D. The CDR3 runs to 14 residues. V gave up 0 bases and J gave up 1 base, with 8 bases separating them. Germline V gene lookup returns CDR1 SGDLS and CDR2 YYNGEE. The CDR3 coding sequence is TGTGCCAGCAGCGTAGCTCCAAATTCCTACGAGCAGTACTTC. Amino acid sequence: CASSVAPNSYEQYF.

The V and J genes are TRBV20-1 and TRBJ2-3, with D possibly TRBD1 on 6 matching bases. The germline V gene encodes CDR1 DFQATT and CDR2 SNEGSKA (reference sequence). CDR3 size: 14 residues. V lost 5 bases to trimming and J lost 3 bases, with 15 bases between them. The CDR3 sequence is CSAATGIWTDTQYF. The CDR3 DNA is TGCAGTGCTGCTACAGGGATTTGGACAGATACGCAGTATTTT.

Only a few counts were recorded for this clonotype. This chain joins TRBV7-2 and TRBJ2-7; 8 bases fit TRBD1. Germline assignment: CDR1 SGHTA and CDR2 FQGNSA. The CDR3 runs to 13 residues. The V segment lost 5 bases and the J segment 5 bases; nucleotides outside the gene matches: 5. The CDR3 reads CASSRTGNDEQYF. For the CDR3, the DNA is TGTGCCAGCAGCCGGACAGGGAACGACGAGCAGTACTTC.

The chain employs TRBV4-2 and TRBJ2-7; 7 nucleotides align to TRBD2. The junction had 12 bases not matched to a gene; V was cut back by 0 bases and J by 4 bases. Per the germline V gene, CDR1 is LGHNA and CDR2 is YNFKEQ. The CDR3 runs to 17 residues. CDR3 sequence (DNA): TGTGCCAGCAGCCAAGACAAGAGATGGTGGGAGGGTTACGAGCAGTACTTC. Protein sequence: CASSQDKRWWEGYEQYF.

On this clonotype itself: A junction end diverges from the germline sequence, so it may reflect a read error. This CDR3 is CASSYRRRDSLQRNTKAFF. The CDR3, as DNA: TGTGCCAGCAGTTATCGTAGACGAGACAGCTTACAGAGAAACACTAAAGCTTTCTTT. The chain joins TRBV6-8 to TRBJ1-1, with TRBD1 as a possible D gene (5 bases). CDR3 length: 19 residues. Germline CDR1 and CDR2: MNHGY and SAAAGT.

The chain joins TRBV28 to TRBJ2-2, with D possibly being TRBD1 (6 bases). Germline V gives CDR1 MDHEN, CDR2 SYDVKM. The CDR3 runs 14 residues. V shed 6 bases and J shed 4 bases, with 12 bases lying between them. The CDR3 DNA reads TGTGCCAGCAGAGGACAGTGGGGCACCGGGGAGCTGTTTTTT. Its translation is CASRGQWGTGELFF.

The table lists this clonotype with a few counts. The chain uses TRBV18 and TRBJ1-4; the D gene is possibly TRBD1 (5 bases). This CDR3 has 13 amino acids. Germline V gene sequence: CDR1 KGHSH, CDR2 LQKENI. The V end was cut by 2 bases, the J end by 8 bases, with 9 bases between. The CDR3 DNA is TGTGCCAGCTCACCAGTCAGGGTCGAAAAACTGTTTTTT. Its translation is CASSPVRVEKLFF.